This is a list of T cell receptor beta chains from one sample in a study of blood T cell repertoires in COVID-19. Produced via immunoSEQ multiplex PCR; TCRdb's table is partial and in-frame only. Of under 250,000 clones listed, about 87% are singletons. Sequenced input: peripheral blood. The receptors stem from a woman in her 70s with active or convalescent COVID-19. The CDR3 runs from the conserved cysteine through the conserved F or W. D genes are given only for firm matches. Clone sizes are given selectively: once, few, many, or a class where the clone is expanded.

cdr3_aa: CATSAGDYGYTF
cdr3_nt: TGTGCCACCAGTGCAGGTGACTATGGCTACACCTTC
clone_size: -
j_call: TRBJ1-2
d_call: -
v_call: TRBV24-1

cdr3_aa: CASSQGLAGGPSTDTQYF
cdr3_nt: TGTGCCAGCAGCCAGGGACTAGCGGGGGGTCCTAGCACAGATACGCAGTATTTT
clone_size: -
j_call: TRBJ2-3
d_call: TRBD2
v_call: TRBV3-1/TRBV3-2

cdr3_aa: CASSNSSGGAGKNIQYF
cdr3_nt: TGTGCCAGCAGCAATTCTAGCGGGGGGGCCGGCAAAAACATTCAGTACTTC
clone_size: -
j_call: TRBJ2-4
d_call: -
v_call: TRBV21-1

cdr3_aa: CASSARGSGNTIYF
cdr3_nt: TGCGCCAGCAGCGCCAGGGGCTCTGGAAACACCATATATTTT
clone_size: -
j_call: TRBJ1-3
d_call: -
v_call: TRBV5-1

cdr3_aa: CSAVWGGGYTF
cdr3_nt: TGCAGTGCGGTTTGGGGGGGCGGCTACACCTTC
clone_size: -
j_call: TRBJ1-2
d_call: -
v_call: TRBV20-1

cdr3_aa: CASSPMRAVNQPQHF
cdr3_nt: TGTGCCAGCTCACCAATGAGGGCGGTCAATCAGCCCCAGCATTTT
clone_size: -
j_call: TRBJ1-5
d_call: -
v_call: TRBV18

cdr3_aa: CAISEKTSGGAGELFF
cdr3_nt: TGTGCCATCAGTGAGAAGACTAGCGGGGGGGCCGGGGAGCTGTTTTTT
clone_size: -
j_call: TRBJ2-2
d_call: TRBD2
v_call: TRBV10-3

cdr3_aa: CASSLKRTSGGGHTQYF
cdr3_nt: TGTGCCAGCAGCTTAAAAAGGACTAGCGGGGGAGGGCATACGCAGTATTTT
clone_size: -
j_call: TRBJ2-3
d_call: TRBD2
v_call: TRBV5-8

cdr3_aa: CASSRRTGAGNTIYF
cdr3_nt: TGCGCCAGCAGCAGGAGGACAGGGGCGGGAAACACCATATATTTT
clone_size: once
j_call: TRBJ1-3
d_call: TRBD1
v_call: TRBV5-1

cdr3_aa: CASSFSGSTDTQYF
cdr3_nt: TGTGCCAGCAGCTTTAGCGGGAGTACAGATACGCAGTATTTT
clone_size: -
j_call: TRBJ2-3
d_call: TRBD2
v_call: TRBV7-3

cdr3_aa: CASSRQTLRAGQDGMNTEAFF
cdr3_nt: TGTGCCAGCTCTCGACAAACTCTGAGGGCGGGACAGGATGGGATGAACACTGAAGCTTTCTTT
clone_size: -
j_call: TRBJ1-1
d_call: TRBD1
v_call: TRBV18

cdr3_aa: CASSQEGPRTLPTEQYF
cdr3_nt: TGCGCCAGCAGCCAAGAAGGACCAAGGACACTCCCTACAGAGCAGTACTTC
clone_size: once
j_call: TRBJ2-7
d_call: -
v_call: TRBV4-1

cdr3_aa: CASSVADGVGTEAFF
cdr3_nt: TGTGCCAGCAGCGTAGCTGACGGGGTCGGCACTGAAGCTTTCTTT
clone_size: -
j_call: TRBJ1-1
d_call: -
v_call: TRBV9

cdr3_aa: CASSLALNSPLHF
cdr3_nt: TGTGCCAGCAGCTTAGCCCTGAATTCACCCCTCCACTTT
clone_size: -
j_call: TRBJ1-6
d_call: -
v_call: TRBV7-9

cdr3_aa: CASSLMANTEAFF
cdr3_nt: TGCGCCAGCAGCTTGATGGCCAACACTGAAGCTTTCTTT
clone_size: -
j_call: TRBJ1-1
d_call: -
v_call: TRBV5-1

cdr3_aa: CASSLETVFYGYTF
cdr3_nt: TGTGCCAGCAGCTTGGAGACAGTATTCTATGGCTACACCTTC
clone_size: few
j_call: TRBJ1-2
d_call: -
v_call: TRBV7-9

cdr3_aa: CASSLGGRPTGELFF
cdr3_nt: TGTGCCAGCAGCTTAGGAGGTCGGCCCACCGGGGAGCTGTTTTTT
clone_size: -
j_call: TRBJ2-2
d_call: -
v_call: TRBV7-2

cdr3_aa: CASKADSGEQFF
cdr3_nt: TGTGCCAGCAAGGCGGATTCGGGTGAGCAGTTCTTC
clone_size: -
j_call: TRBJ2-1
d_call: -
v_call: TRBV2

cdr3_aa: CASSLRGGAEAFF
cdr3_nt: TGTGCCAGCAGCCTCAGGGGCGGTGCTGAAGCTTTCTTT
clone_size: -
j_call: TRBJ1-1
d_call: -
v_call: TRBV27